Following are 21 T cell receptor beta chains from one sample sequenced in a study of shared clonotypes between healthy human individuals. Method: immunoSEQ multiplex PCR; TCRdb's copy keeps in-frame clones and lacks some. The repertoire holds some 2,500,000 clones, with less than 95% as singletons. Sequencing was carried out using naive CD4+ T cells from PBMCs. This sample's subset: CD45RA+ positively selected. All receptors come from a man younger than 35 in good health. Some clones in this sample may be carry-over from other donors' samples.

This chain joins TRBV7-9 and TRBJ2-7; TRBD2 might be the D (5 bases). Germline V CDR1 and CDR2: SEHNR, FQNEAQ (reference sequence). V lost 1 base to trimming and J lost 6 bases, with 13 bases between them. The CDR3 runs to 14 residues. The CDR3: CASSLGGSSFEQYF. For the CDR3, the DNA is TGTGCCAGCAGCTTAGGTGGGAGTTCGTTCGAGCAGTACTTC. The full variable domain, its missing parts supplied by reference TRBV7-9 and TRBJ2-7, is DTGVSQNPRHKITKRGQNVTFRCDPISEHNRLYWYRQTLGQGPEFLTYFQNEAQLEKSRLLSDRFSAERPKGSFSTLEIQRTEQGDSAMYLCASSLGGSSFEQYFGPGTRLTVT.

The chain has TRBV13 and TRBJ2-5; possibly TRBD1 for D (5 bases). Per germline, CDR1 PRHDT and CDR2 FYEKMQ (reference sequence). The CDR3 has 14 amino acids. V was pared by 5 bases and J by 6 bases, with 16 bases between. The CDR3 nucleotides are TGTGCCAGCAGCCCCCGAGGACCAGGGAAGACCCAGTACTTC. This encodes CASSPRGPGKTQYF.

This clone was seen just once. This sequence joins TRBV4-2 and TRBJ2-7; 8 positions agree with TRBD1. CDR3 length: 15 amino acids. CDR1 and CDR2 (germline): LGHNA, YNFKEQ. V lost 5 bases and J lost 5; bases outside the gene matches: 11. The CDR3 spells CASSSHLDRENEQYF. CDR3 nucleotides: TGTGCCAGCAGCTCACATCTGGACAGGGAAAACGAGCAGTACTTC.

The CDR3 DNA reads as TGTGCCAGCAACCTACAGCAGGGGGTGTACAATGAGCAGTTCTTC. As protein: CASNLQQGVYNEQFF. The chain carries TRBV28 and TRBJ2-1, with TRBD1 matching 7 bases. The CDR3 spans 15 residues. The V segment lost 7 bases and the J segment 4 bases; nucleotides outside the gene matches: 10. CDR1 is MDHEN and CDR2 is SYDVKM in the germline V gene.

DNA of the CDR3: TGTGCCAGCACAATGGCGGGGGGTTGGACTGAAGCTTTCTTT. This translates into CASTMAGGWTEAFF. The J gene is TRBJ1-1, the V gene TRBV28; the D gene is possibly TRBD1 (5 bases). Trimming took 7 bases from V and 5 from J, leaving 17 bases between them. The CDR3 has 14 residues. From germline, CDR1 is MDHEN and CDR2 SYDVKM.

The chain has TRBV4-1 and TRBJ2-7, with TRBD2 identical over 9 bases. Trimming took 2 bases from V and 3 from J; bases not matched to a gene: 5. The CDR3 is made up of 15 amino acids. Germline V lookup: CDR1 MGHRA, CDR2 YSYEKL. For the CDR3, the DNA is TGCGCCAGCAGCCAATTTCAGCGGGAGGACTACGAGCAGTACTTC. It encodes CASSQFQREDYEQYF.

Remarks on this clone: Within the sample, other DNA sequences also encode this same CDR3. The V call is TRBV19, the J call TRBJ2-7; weak D call: TRBD1 (6 bases). This CDR3 region has 14 residues. Trimming took 3 bases from V and 0 from J, leaving 9 bases between them. In germline, CDR1 is LNHDA, CDR2 SQIVND (reference sequence). The CDR3 reads CASSIGGSSYEQYF. For the CDR3, the DNA is TGTGCCAGTAGTATTGGGGGCAGCTCCTACGAGCAGTACTTC.

The rearrangement uses TRBV18 and TRBJ2-5; no firm D call. Germline V gene sequence: CDR1 KGHSH, CDR2 LQKENI. The CDR3 contains 12 residues. V dropped 0 bases and J dropped 7 bases, with 6 bases sitting between them. CDR3 sequence reads: CASSPPIGTQYF. CDR3 in DNA: TGTGCCAGCTCACCACCCATCGGGACCCAGTACTTC.

The chain carries TRBV5-5 and TRBJ2-7; TRBD2 aligns across 7 bases. Per the germline V gene, CDR1 is SGHKS and CDR2 is YYEKEE (reference sequence). CDR3 length: 17 amino acids. Trimming removed 0 bases from V and 0 bases from J; junction bases left unmatched: 9. CDR3 amino acids: CASSLGEGRWSSYEQYF. Written as DNA, the CDR3 is TGTGCCAGCAGCTTGGGGGAGGGCAGGTGGAGCTCCTACGAGCAGTACTTC.

A note on this clone: Other DNA sequences in the same sample also yield this CDR3. The chain uses TRBV6-5 and TRBJ1-2; no firm D call. Germline CDR1 and CDR2: MNHEY and SVGAGI. This CDR3 contains 13 residues. V shed 2 bases and J shed 1 base, with 5 bases lying between them. The CDR3 nucleotides are TGTGCCAGCAGTTACAAGGGTAACTATGGCTACACCTTC. Translation: CASSYKGNYGYTF.

This rearrangement joins TRBV21-1 to TRBJ2-5; the D call of TRBD2 is as the table states it, not checked on the DNA. TRBV21-1 is termed a pseudogene. This CDR3 has 17 residues. This CDR3 is CASSNPFFLAGEETQYF. Here the CDR3 DNA reads TGTGCCAGCAGCAATCCCTTTTTCCTAGCGGGAGAAGAGACCCAGTACTTC.

The chain has TRBV5-1 and TRBJ2-2; 8 nucleotides line up with TRBD1. This CDR3 contains 16 residues. J gave up 6 bases and V 2 bases, and 9 bases lay outside the gene matches. Germline loops: CDR1 SGHRS, CDR2 YFSETQ. CDR3 DNA: TGCGCCAGCAGCTTAGCAGGACAGGGTAACGCCGGGGAGCTGTTTTTT. Protein product: CASSLAGQGNAGELFF.

The CDR3 loop reads CASSQSLTGDGYTF. For the CDR3, the DNA is TGTGCCAGCAGCCAATCCCTGACAGGGGATGGCTACACCTTC. The chain has TRBV14 and TRBJ1-2; 8 nucleotides agree with TRBD1. Germline V gene lookup returns CDR1 SGHDN and CDR2 FVKESK. CDR3 length: 14 residues. With 2 bases clipped from V and 6 bases from J, the junction kept 5 bases outside the gene matches.

The chain uses TRBV28 and TRBJ2-4; possible D gene TRBD2, 7 bases. The CDR3 length is 15 residues. The ends were cut back, 7 bases at V and 9 bases at J, with 22 bases in the middle. From germline, CDR1 is MDHEN and CDR2 SYDVKM. The CDR3 nucleotides are TGTGCCAGCAAGGAGGGGGGGACGATTTTGGGCATTCAGTACTTC. Translated: CASKEGGTILGIQYF.

The CDR3 bases are TGTGCCAGCAGTTTCAGCAACCGTGAAGCTTTCTTT. It codes for CASSFSNREAFF. The chain combines TRBV28 with TRBJ1-1; D is unclear. V was clipped by 3 bases and J by 7 bases, with 9 bases between them. The CDR3 runs 12 residues. Germline V gives CDR1 MDHEN, CDR2 SYDVKM.

The CDR3 sequence is CASSWQGDAGANVLTF. The CDR3 DNA follows: TGTGCCAGCAGTTGGCAGGGGGACGCTGGGGCCAACGTCCTGACTTTC. The chain uses TRBV28 and TRBJ2-6; 7 bases are shared with TRBD1. Trimming at V came to 4 bases and at J to 2 bases, leaving 5 bases not matched to a gene. The germline gives CDR1 MDHEN, CDR2 SYDVKM. The CDR3 is made up of 16 amino acids. Full variable domain (rest looked up from reference TRBV28 and TRBJ2-6): DVKVTQSSRYLVKRTGEKVFLECVQDMDHENMFWYRQDPGLGLRLIYFSYDVKMKEKGDIPEGYSVSREKKERFSLILESASTNQTSMYLCASSWQGDAGANVLTFGAGSRLTVL.

This clone showed up just a few times. The V and J genes are TRBV6-5 and TRBJ1-1; D is ambiguous. This CDR3 contains 15 residues. Trimming removed 6 bases at V and 1 base at J, with 15 bases between. The germline CDR1 and CDR2 sequences are MNHEY and SVGAGI. CDR3 protein: CASSPRGDGNTEAFF. The CDR3 region has the DNA TGTGCCAGCAGCCCCCGGGGAGACGGGAACACTGAAGCTTTCTTT.

The chain employs TRBV4-3 and TRBJ2-3, with unresolved D. This CDR3 region has 15 residues. Trimming pared 1 base from V and 3 bases from J, leaving 11 bases between. Germline values: CDR1 LGHNA, CDR2 YSLEER. For the CDR3, the DNA is TGCGCCAGCAGCCAAGGGTACTCCGGGACAGATACGCAGTATTTT. Its protein is CASSQGYSGTDTQYF.

In regard to this clone: The same CDR3 arises from other DNA sequences in this sample as well. The CDR3 sequence is CASSPQGTNEKLFF. The CDR3 DNA sequence: TGTGCCAGCTCACCACAGGGAACTAATGAAAAACTGTTTTTT. This rearrangement joins TRBV18 to TRBJ1-4; D not certain. Deletions cut 1 base from V and 1 base from J, with 4 bases between. CDR1 KGHSH and CDR2 LQKENI come from the germline V gene. The CDR3 sequence is 14 residues long.

The rearrangement links TRBV29-1 to TRBJ2-3, with a tentative D call TRBD1 (5 bases). Between the trimmed V and J ends, which lost 7 bases and 0 bases, there was a span of 11 bases. This CDR3 has 13 residues. Looked up from germline, CDR1 is SQVTM and CDR2 is ANQGSEA. CDR3 region: CSAGHISTDTQYF. The CDR3 bases are TGCAGCGCCGGACACATTAGCACAGATACGCAGTATTTT.

The chain recombines TRBV4-1 with TRBJ1-1; D not resolved. This CDR3 comprises 15 residues. Germline assignment: CDR1 MGHRA and CDR2 YSYEKL. The ends were cut back, 6 bases at V and 0 bases at J, with 14 bases in the middle. Here the CDR3 DNA reads TGCGCCAGCAGTGGGGTCCCCCGGATGAACACTGAAGCTTTCTTT. It is translated as CASSGVPRMNTEAFF.